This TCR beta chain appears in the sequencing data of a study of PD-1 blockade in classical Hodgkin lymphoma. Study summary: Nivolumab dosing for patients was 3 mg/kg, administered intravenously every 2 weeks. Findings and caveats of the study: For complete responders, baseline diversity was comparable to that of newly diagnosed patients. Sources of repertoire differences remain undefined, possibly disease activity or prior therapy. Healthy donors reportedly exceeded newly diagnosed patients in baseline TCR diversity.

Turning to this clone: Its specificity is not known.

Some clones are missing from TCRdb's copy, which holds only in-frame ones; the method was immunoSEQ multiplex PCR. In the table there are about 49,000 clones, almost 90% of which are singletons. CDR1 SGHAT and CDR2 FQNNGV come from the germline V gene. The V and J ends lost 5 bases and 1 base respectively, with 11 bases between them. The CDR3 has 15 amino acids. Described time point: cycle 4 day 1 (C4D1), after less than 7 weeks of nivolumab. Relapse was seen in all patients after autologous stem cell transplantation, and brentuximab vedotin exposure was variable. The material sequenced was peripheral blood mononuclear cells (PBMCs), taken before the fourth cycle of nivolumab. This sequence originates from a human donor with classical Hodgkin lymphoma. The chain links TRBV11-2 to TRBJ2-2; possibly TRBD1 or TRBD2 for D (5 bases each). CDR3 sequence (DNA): TGTGCCAGCAGCACCCGGGACGAGAACACCGGGGAGCTGTTTTTT. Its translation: CASSTRDENTGELFF. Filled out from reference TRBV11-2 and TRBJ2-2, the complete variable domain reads EAGVAQSPRYKIIEKRQSVAFWCNPISGHATLYWYQQILGQGPKLLIQFQNNGVVDDSQLPKDRFSAERLKGVDSTLKIQPAKLEDSAVYLCASSTRDENTGELFFGEGSRLTVL.